The clone carrying this TCR beta chain was detected once. The target antigen is unknown. This clone may be a read error of a much larger clone one base away. HTBI primers from iRepertoire and Arm-PCR of CDR3 regions yielded the TCR beta libraries. TCRdb called the multiplex PCR reads again in MiXCR, with one record for every CDR3 protein. The table lists roughly 300,000 distinct CDR3 sequences, roughly 21% of them singletons, with around 50% in the top ten. The sample's time point: persistent/refractory GD, antithyroid drugs over 5 years with positive TRAb. After RNA was extracted from PBMCs, the TCR library was made from it. This entry is derived from a study of regulatory T cells in long-lasting Graves disease. J gave up 7 bases and V 6 bases, and 6 bases lay outside the gene matches. The CDR3 has 15 residues. Looked up from germline, CDR1 is SGHTA and CDR2 is FQGNSA. Overall study findings and caveats: More public clonotypes were shared by persistent patients (under 3,000) than by new patients (approximately 990).

Sample: peripheral blood mononuclear cells (PBMCs), taken when the disease was refractory, from a patient treated with antithyroid drugs. The chain recombines TRBV7-2 with TRBJ2-2, with 12 bases fitting TRBD2. The source is a female donor with Graves disease. CDR3 coding DNA: TGTGCCAGCAGTAGGACTAGCGGGAATTACGGGGAGCTGTTTTTT. Encoded protein: CASSRTSGNYGELFF. Together with reference TRBV7-2 and TRBJ2-2, the CDR3 gives the full variable domain: GAGVSQSPSNKVTEKGKDVELRCDPISGHTALYWYRQSLGQGLEFLIYFQGNSAPDKSGLPSDRFSAERTGGSVSTLTIQRTQQEDSAVYLCASSRTSGNYGELFFGEGSRLTVL.